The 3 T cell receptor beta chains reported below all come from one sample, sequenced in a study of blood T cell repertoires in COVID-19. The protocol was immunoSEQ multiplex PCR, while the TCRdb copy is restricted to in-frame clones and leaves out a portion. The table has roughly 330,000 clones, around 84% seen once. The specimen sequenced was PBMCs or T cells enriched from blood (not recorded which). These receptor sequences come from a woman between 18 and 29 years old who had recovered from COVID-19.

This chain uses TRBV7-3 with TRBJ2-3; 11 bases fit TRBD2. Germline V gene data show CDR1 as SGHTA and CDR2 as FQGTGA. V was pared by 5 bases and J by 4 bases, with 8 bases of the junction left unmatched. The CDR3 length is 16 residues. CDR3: CASSTPASGGSDTQYF. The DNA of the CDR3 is TGTGCCAGCAGCACCCCCGCTAGCGGGGGGTCAGATACGCAGTATTTT.

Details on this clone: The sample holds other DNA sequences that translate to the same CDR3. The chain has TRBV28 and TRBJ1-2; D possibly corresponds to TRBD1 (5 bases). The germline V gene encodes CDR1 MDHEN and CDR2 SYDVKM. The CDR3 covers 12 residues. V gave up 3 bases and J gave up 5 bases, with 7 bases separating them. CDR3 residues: CASSFKGYGYTF. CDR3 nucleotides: TGTGCCAGCAGTTTCAAGGGGTATGGCTACACCTTC.

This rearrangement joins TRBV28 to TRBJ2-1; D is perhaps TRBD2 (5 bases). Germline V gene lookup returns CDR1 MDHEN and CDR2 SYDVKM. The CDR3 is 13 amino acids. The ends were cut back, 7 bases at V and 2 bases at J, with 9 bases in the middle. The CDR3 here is CASKGSPYNEQFF. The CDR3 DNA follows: TGTGCCAGCAAAGGGAGTCCCTACAATGAGCAGTTCTTC.